Each of the 23 T cell receptor beta chains below was sequenced from the same sample in a study of a mutant IDH1 vaccine in newly diagnosed glioma. Libraries were prepared by immunoSEQ multiplex PCR; TCRdb keeps only in-frame clonotypes and omits some of them. In the table there are approximately 30,000 clones, around three quarters of which are singletons. Their recognized antigens are unknown. Time point reported: week 35, safety follow-up. What each vaccine dose contained was 300 ug of mutant IDH1 20-mer peptide, accompanied by topical imiquimod. The specimen was PBMCs, collected from a glioma patient whose treatment included an IDH1 peptide vaccine. Receptors were obtained from a woman aged 30 to 39 with glioma. Some clones in this sample may be carry-over from other donors' samples.

The J gene is TRBJ2-2, the V gene TRBV11-3; 7 bases match TRBD1. Trimming took 6 bases from V and 0 from J; bases not matched to a gene: 7. CDR3 size: 16 residues. Germline V gene lookup returns CDR1 SGHNT and CDR2 YENEEA. As DNA, the CDR3 is TGTGCCAGCAGGGCCTTTGGACAGGCGAACACCGGGGAGCTGTTTTTT. Translation gives CASRAFGQANTGELFF.

V usage is TRBV19 and J usage is TRBJ2-7, with D uncertain. The CDR3 sequence is 12 residues long. Trimming took off 10 bases at V and 2 bases at J, with 12 bases between the two ends. The germline gives CDR1 LNHDA, CDR2 SQIVND (reference sequence). The CDR3 nucleotides are TGTGCCACTGCCGAGTCCCCCTACGAGCAGTACTTC. Translated, it gives CATAESPYEQYF.

The rearrangement links TRBV7-9 to TRBJ1-2, with D tentatively TRBD1 (5 bases). Germline CDR1 and CDR2: SEHNR and FQNEAQ (reference sequence). V lost 1 base and J 0 bases, leaving 12 bases between the germline ends. The CDR3 runs 16 residues. In DNA form, the CDR3 reads TGTGCCAGCAGCTTAGGAGGGGAAACCCCTAACTATGGCTACACCTTC. This sequence encodes CASSLGGETPNYGYTF. The entire variable domain, with the rest obtained from reference TRBV7-9 and TRBJ1-2, is as follows: DTGVSQNPRHKITKRGQNVTFRCDPISEHNRLYWYRQTLGQGPEFLTYFQNEAQLEKSRLLSDRFSAERPKGSFSTLEIQRTEQGDSAMYLCASSLGGETPNYGYTFGSGTRLTVV.

The chain recombines TRBV9 with TRBJ2-3; D is unresolved. CDR1 and CDR2 (germline): SGDLS, YYNGEE. This CDR3 spans 11 amino acids. Trimming took 0 bases from V and 4 from J, leaving 0 bases between them. This chain's CDR3 is CASSVADTQYF. CDR3 bases: TGTGCCAGCAGCGTAGCAGATACGCAGTATTTT. Combining the CDR3 with reference TRBV9 and TRBJ2-3 gives the whole variable domain DSGVTQTPKHLITATGQRVTLRCSPRSGDLSVYWYQQSLDQGLQFLIQYYNGEERAKGNILERFSAQQFPDLHSELNLSSLELGDSALYFCASSVADTQYFGPGTRLTVL.

This clone came up once. The chain links TRBV19 to TRBJ2-3, with D unresolved. This CDR3 comprises 13 residues. CDR1 and CDR2 from the germline V gene are LNHDA and SQIVND (reference sequence). Trimming removed 3 bases from V and 3 bases from J, with 7 bases in between. The CDR3 sequence is CASSIPGTDTQYF. The CDR3 nucleotides are TGTGCCAGTAGTATCCCCGGGACAGATACGCAGTATTTT.

The genes are TRBV6-5 and TRBJ2-2; the D is unclear. Looked up from germline, CDR1 is MNHEY and CDR2 is SVGAGI. V lost 6 bases and J lost 1, with 9 bases in between. This CDR3 comprises 14 residues. The CDR3 region is CASSLYQNTGELFF. As DNA, the CDR3 is TGTGCCAGCAGCCTCTACCAGAACACCGGGGAGCTGTTTTTT.

The chain carries TRBV7-9 and TRBJ2-1, with a weak D call TRBD2 (6 bases). The CDR3 runs 14 residues. Germline CDR1 is SEHNR and CDR2 is FQNEAQ (reference sequence). Trimming took off 7 bases at V and 0 bases at J, with 10 bases between the two ends. DNA of the CDR3: TGTGCCAGCACGCGGGGTAGCTCCTACAATGAGCAGTTCTTC. Its protein is CASTRGSSYNEQFF.

The J gene is TRBJ1-5, the V gene TRBV2; D call uncertain. There are 13 residues in the CDR3. Trimming cost V 1 base and J 7 bases, with 8 bases left between them. Germline values: CDR1 SNHLY, CDR2 FYNNEI. The DNA for the CDR3 is TGTGCCAGCAGTGAAGGGTGGGAACAGCCCCAGCATTTT. Amino acid sequence: CASSEGWEQPQHF.

This chain uses TRBV7-6 with TRBJ1-2; D uncertain. The germline V and J ends were trimmed by 5 bases and 4 bases, with 11 bases remaining between them. The CDR3 runs 13 residues. Germline V CDR1 and CDR2: SGHVS, FNYEAQ. This CDR3 reads CASSRGSFYGYTF. CDR3 nucleotides: TGTGCCAGCAGCCGAGGGTCTTTCTATGGCTACACCTTC.

This sequence joins TRBV7-9 and TRBJ1-1, with no clear D. V was pared by 4 bases and J by 1 base, with 10 bases between. Germline V gene lookup returns CDR1 SEHNR and CDR2 FQNEAQ (reference sequence). This CDR3 contains 14 residues. CDR3 sequence (DNA): TGTGCCAGCAGCTGGACGACGGGGAACACTGAAGCTTTCTTT. Translated, it gives CASSWTTGNTEAFF.

The chain recombines TRBV6-5 with TRBJ1-1; possibly TRBD1 for D (6 bases). V was cut by 7 bases and J by 3 bases, with 18 bases left in between. Per germline, CDR1 MNHEY and CDR2 SVGAGI. The CDR3 loop spans 15 amino acids. The CDR3 DNA reads TGTGCCAGCATCTCCCCCAGGGGCCGGTACACTGAAGCTTTCTTT. It encodes CASISPRGRYTEAFF.

The V and J genes are TRBV9 and TRBJ1-1, with D unclear. The V gene lost 0 bases and the J gene lost 0 bases, with 15 bases spanning the gap. The CDR3 totals 17 residues. CDR1 and CDR2 from the germline V gene are SGDLS and YYNGEE. CDR3 in DNA: TGTGCCAGCAGCGTAGTTTCAGCGGAGGAGATGAACACTGAAGCTTTCTTT. Protein: CASSVVSAEEMNTEAFF. Full variable domain (missing parts from reference TRBV9 and TRBJ1-1): DSGVTQTPKHLITATGQRVTLRCSPRSGDLSVYWYQQSLDQGLQFLIQYYNGEERAKGNILERFSAQQFPDLHSELNLSSLELGDSALYFCASSVVSAEEMNTEAFFGQGTRLTVV.

The CDR3 sequence is CASSSRMILVYNEQFF. CDR3 DNA sequence: TGTGCCAGCAGCAGCCGTATGATCCTGGTCTACAATGAGCAGTTCTTC. The genes are TRBV2 and TRBJ2-1; D unclear. This CDR3 region has 16 residues. Germline values: CDR1 SNHLY, CDR2 FYNNEI. Trimming took 6 bases from V and 3 from J, leaving 18 bases between them.

This clone was observed a few times. V and J are TRBV5-4 and TRBJ1-1; no firm D call. This CDR3 is 13 amino acids long. Germline CDR1 SGHNT, CDR2 YYREEE (reference sequence). Trimming took off 7 bases at V and 1 base at J, with 11 bases between the two ends. CDR3 coding DNA: TGTGCCAGCCGATCTACAGCGAACACTGAAGCTTTCTTT. It encodes CASRSTANTEAFF.

V gene TRBV28 combines with J gene TRBJ1-5; 9 nucleotides match TRBD1. Trimming removed 5 bases from V and 1 base from J; junction bases left unmatched: 15. This CDR3 contains 19 residues. Germline V lookup: CDR1 MDHEN, CDR2 SYDVKM. The CDR3 DNA reads as TGTGCCAGCAGTATGCTTCCCGGGACAGGGAGGATAAGCAATCAGCCCCAGCATTTT. This encodes CASSMLPGTGRISNQPQHF.

The chain has TRBV5-6 and TRBJ2-5; 7 bases are a match to TRBD2. V shed 7 bases, J shed 4 bases, and the junction held 16 bases outside the gene matches. This CDR3 has 16 amino acids. The germline V gene encodes CDR1 SGHDT and CDR2 YYEEEE. CDR3 loop: CASSTSPGRAGETQYF. DNA of the CDR3: TGTGCCAGCTCAACTAGCCCAGGGAGGGCGGGAGAGACCCAGTACTTC.

The rearrangement links TRBV14 to TRBJ2-7; tentatively, D is TRBD2 (7 bases). Germline values: CDR1 SGHDN, CDR2 FVKESK. There are 14 residues in the CDR3. With 5 bases removed from V and 2 bases from J, the gap between germline ends came to 13 bases. This CDR3 is CASSLGGGAYEQYF. The CDR3 coding sequence is TGTGCCAGCAGCTTGGGCGGGGGCGCCTACGAGCAGTACTTC.

CDR3 residues: CASSYSASGVYEQYF. CDR3 nucleotide sequence: TGTGCCAGCAGTTACTCTGCTAGCGGGGTATACGAGCAGTACTTC. The chain is built from TRBV6-6 and TRBJ2-7, with TRBD2 identical over 9 bases. V shed 0 bases and J 4 bases; nucleotides not matched to a gene: 4. Germline CDR1 is MNHNY and CDR2 is SVGAGI (reference sequence). The CDR3 has 15 amino acids.

The V gene is TRBV27, the J gene TRBJ2-3, with D tentatively TRBD2 (6 bases). CDR1 and CDR2 from the germline V gene are MNHEY and SMNVEV (reference sequence). The CDR3 spans 13 residues. V was shortened by 5 bases and J by 3 bases, with 9 bases between the two germline ends. The CDR3 sequence: CASSLRGTDTQYF. The CDR3 DNA follows: TGTGCCAGCAGTCTTCGGGGGACAGATACGCAGTATTTT.

This CDR3 is CASGLGGAGTAYEQYF. The CDR3 DNA follows: TGTGCTAGTGGTTTGGGCGGAGCGGGAACGGCCTACGAGCAGTACTTC. This chain joins TRBV12-5 and TRBJ2-7; 7 bases are a match to TRBD2. Germline V gene sequence: CDR1 LGHNT, CDR2 FRNRAP. This CDR3 is 16 amino acids long. The V and J ends lost 1 base and 2 bases, in that order; junction bases with no gene match: 8.

The chain has TRBV5-4 and TRBJ2-1; 16 nucleotides agree with TRBD2. There are 16 residues in the CDR3. With V trimmed by 5 bases and J by 12 bases, 11 bases remained unmatched. Germline values: CDR1 SGHNT, CDR2 YYREEE (reference sequence). The DNA of the CDR3 is TGTGCCAGCAGACCTCCGGGACTAGCGGGAGGGATAGGGCAGTTCTTC. Its translation: CASRPPGLAGGIGQFF. The entire variable domain, with the rest obtained from reference TRBV5-4 and TRBJ2-1, is as follows: ETGVTQSPTHLIKTRGQQVTLRCSSQSGHNTVSWYQQALGQGPQFIFQYYREEENGRGNFPPRFSGLQFPNYSSELNVNALELDDSALYLCASRPPGLAGGIGQFFGPGTRLTVL.

This chain links TRBV7-2 with TRBJ1-4; TRBD1 is a possible D gene (5 bases). In germline, CDR1 is SGHTA, CDR2 FQGNSA. Between the trimmed V and J ends, which lost 5 bases and 8 bases, there was a span of 18 bases. The CDR3 contains 15 residues. CDR3 in DNA: TGTGCCAGCAGCCCAACAGGTTGGGGTGGGGAAAAACTGTTTTTT. Translating gives CASSPTGWGGEKLFF.

The gene calls are TRBV7-9 and TRBJ1-2, with D perhaps TRBD1 (5 bases). CDR3 length equals 13 residues. The germline gives CDR1 SEHNR, CDR2 FQNEAQ (reference sequence). Trimming pared 1 base from V and 2 bases from J, leaving 5 bases between. In nucleotides, the CDR3 is TGTGCCAGCAGCTTAGGGGGGAACTATGGCTACACCTTC. Its translation: CASSLGGNYGYTF.